This T cell receptor (beta chain) was recovered during a study of blood T cell repertoires in COVID-19. In germline, CDR1 is SNHLY, CDR2 FYNNEI. The CDR3 loop spans 17 amino acids. Trimming cost V 6 bases and J 2 bases, with 20 bases left between them. Profiled with immunoSEQ multiplex PCR; TCRdb holds only in-frame clones, not every one. This sample has a few hundred thousand clones; about 90% occur once, and the top ten carry less than 0.95%. Input material: peripheral blood. The receptor's source is a man aged 18 to 30 with COVID-19, enrolled during active disease. The J gene is TRBJ1-5, the V gene TRBV2, with D possibly being TRBD1 (5 bases). The CDR3 is CASRNWAFEGGNQPQHF. Here the CDR3 DNA reads TGTGCCAGCAGGAATTGGGCGTTCGAAGGGGGCAATCAGCCCCAGCATTTT.